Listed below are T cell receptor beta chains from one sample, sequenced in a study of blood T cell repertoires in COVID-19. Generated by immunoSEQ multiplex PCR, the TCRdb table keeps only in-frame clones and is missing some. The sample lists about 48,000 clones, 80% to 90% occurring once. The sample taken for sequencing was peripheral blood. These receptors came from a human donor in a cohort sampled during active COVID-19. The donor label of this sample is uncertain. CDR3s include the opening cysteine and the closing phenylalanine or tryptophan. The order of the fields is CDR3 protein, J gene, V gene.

CDR3: CASSPPLEKLFF
J: TRBJ1-4
V: TRBV18

CDR3: CASSRDRGSTEAFF
J: TRBJ1-1
V: TRBV7-3

CDR3: CASSPEAVGNTIYF
J: TRBJ1-3
V: TRBV7-9

CDR3: CASSSGQVSATEAFF
J: TRBJ1-1
V: TRBV28

CDR3: CASSPTGGIQYF
J: TRBJ2-4
V: TRBV7-9

CDR3: CASSVDRGSINEQFF
J: TRBJ2-1
V: TRBV5-4

CDR3: CASSFGGAEAFF
J: TRBJ1-1
V: TRBV12-3/TRBV12-4

CDR3: CASRSRGTGNPRELFF
J: TRBJ2-2
V: TRBV28

CDR3: CASSLDSMETQYF
J: TRBJ2-5
V: TRBV7-2

CDR3: CASSLSEGGETQYF
J: TRBJ2-5
V: TRBV28

CDR3: CASSTRTGRHNSPLHF
J: TRBJ1-6
V: TRBV13

CDR3: CASSHLDILDYNEQFF
J: TRBJ2-1
V: TRBV4-1

CDR3: CASIVGQNTGELFF
J: TRBJ2-2
V: TRBV28

CDR3: CASRSPTGGSIEAFF
J: TRBJ1-1
V: TRBV6-5

CDR3: CASSQDPASGVREQYF
J: TRBJ2-7
V: TRBV4-2

CDR3: CASSLGAAVTEAFF
J: TRBJ1-1
V: TRBV5-6